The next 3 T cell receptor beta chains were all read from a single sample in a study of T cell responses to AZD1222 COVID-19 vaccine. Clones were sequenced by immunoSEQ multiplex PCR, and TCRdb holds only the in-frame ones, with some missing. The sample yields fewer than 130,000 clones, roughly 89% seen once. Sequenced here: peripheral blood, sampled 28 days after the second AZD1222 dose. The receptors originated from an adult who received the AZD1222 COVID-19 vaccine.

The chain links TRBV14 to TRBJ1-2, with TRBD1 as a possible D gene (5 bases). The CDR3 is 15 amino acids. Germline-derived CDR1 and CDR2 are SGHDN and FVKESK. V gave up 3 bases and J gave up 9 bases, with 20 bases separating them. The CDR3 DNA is TGTGCCAGCAGCCAGGAATCAACTTTGAGGGGTAGCTACACCTTC. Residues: CASSQESTLRGSYTF.

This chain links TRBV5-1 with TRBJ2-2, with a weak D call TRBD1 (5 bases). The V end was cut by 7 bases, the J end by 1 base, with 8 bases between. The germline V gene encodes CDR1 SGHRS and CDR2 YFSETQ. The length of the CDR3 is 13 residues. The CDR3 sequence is CASGQGNTGELFF. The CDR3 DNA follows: TGCGCCAGCGGGCAGGGGAACACCGGGGAGCTGTTTTTT.

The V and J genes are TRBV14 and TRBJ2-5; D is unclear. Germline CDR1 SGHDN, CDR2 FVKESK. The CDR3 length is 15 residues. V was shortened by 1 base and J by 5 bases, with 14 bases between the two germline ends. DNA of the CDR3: TGTGCCAGCAGCCAAGGGGTGCAGGCGACGGAGACCCAGTACTTC. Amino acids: CASSQGVQATETQYF. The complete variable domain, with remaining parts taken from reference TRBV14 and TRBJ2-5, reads EAGVTQFPSHSVIEKGQTVTLRCDPISGHDNLYWYRRVMGKEIKFLLHFVKESKQDESGMPNNRFLAERTGGTYSTLKVQPAELEDSGVYFCASSQGVQATETQYFGPGTRLLVL.